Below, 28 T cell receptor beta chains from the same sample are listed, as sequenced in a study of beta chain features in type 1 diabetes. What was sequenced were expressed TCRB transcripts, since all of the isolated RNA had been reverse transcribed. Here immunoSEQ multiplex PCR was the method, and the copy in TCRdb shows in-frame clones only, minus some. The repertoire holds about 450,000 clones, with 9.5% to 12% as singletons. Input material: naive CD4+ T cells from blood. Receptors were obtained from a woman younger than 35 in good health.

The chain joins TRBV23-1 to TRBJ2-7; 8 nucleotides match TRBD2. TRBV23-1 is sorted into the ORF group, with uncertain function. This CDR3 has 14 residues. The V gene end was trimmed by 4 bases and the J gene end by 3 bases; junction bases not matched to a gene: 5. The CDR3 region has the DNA TGCGCCAGCAGTCCGACTAGCGCCAACTACGAGCAGTACTTC. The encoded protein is CASSPTSANYEQYF.

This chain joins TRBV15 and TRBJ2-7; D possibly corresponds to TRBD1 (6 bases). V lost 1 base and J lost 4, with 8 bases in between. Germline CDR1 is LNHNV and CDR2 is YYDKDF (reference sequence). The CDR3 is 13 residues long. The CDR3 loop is CATSRGQVYEQYV. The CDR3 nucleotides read TGTGCCACCAGCAGAGGACAGGTTTACGAGCAGTACGTC.

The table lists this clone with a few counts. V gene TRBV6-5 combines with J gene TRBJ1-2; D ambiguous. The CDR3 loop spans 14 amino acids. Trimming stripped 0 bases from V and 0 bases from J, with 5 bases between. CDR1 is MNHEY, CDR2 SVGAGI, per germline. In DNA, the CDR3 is TGTGCCAGCAGTTACTCGACTGCTAACTATGGCTACACCTTC. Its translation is CASSYSTANYGYTF.

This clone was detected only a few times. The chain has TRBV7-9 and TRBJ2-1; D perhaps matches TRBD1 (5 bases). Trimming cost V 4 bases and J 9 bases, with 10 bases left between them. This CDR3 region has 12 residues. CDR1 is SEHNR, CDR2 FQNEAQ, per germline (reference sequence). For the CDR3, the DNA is TGTGCCAGCAGCTCGCAGGGTGGTGAGCAGTTCTTC. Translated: CASSSQGGEQFF.

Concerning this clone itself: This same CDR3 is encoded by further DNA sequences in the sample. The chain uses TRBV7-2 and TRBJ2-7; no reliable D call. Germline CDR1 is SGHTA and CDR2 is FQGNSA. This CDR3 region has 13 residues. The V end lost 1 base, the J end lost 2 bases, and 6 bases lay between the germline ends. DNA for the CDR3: TGTGCCAGCAGCTTAGGAAGGGCCTACGAGCAGTACGTC. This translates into CASSLGRAYEQYV.

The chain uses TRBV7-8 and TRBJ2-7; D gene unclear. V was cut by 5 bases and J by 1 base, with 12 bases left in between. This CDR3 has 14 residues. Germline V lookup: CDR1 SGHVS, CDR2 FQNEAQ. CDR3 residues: CASSLADGSYEQYF. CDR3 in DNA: TGTGCCAGCAGCCTGGCGGACGGATCCTACGAGCAGTACTTC.

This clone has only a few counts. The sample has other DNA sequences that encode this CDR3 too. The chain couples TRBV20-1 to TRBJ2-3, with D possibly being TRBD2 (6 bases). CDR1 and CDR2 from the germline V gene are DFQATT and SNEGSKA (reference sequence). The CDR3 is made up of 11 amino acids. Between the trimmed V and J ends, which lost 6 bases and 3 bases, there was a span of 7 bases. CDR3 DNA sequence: TGCAGTGCCCGGGAGACAGATACGCAGTATTTT. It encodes CSARETDTQYF.

The CDR3: CASSASTGPETQYF. CDR3 DNA: TGTGCCAGCAGTGCCTCGACAGGGCCAGAGACCCAGTACTTC. The chain has TRBV25-1 and TRBJ2-5; TRBD1 matches 7 bases. The V gene end was trimmed by 4 bases and the J gene end by 4 bases; junction bases not matched to a gene: 6. The CDR3 consists of 14 residues. Germline lookup yields CDR1 MGHDK and CDR2 SYGVNS.

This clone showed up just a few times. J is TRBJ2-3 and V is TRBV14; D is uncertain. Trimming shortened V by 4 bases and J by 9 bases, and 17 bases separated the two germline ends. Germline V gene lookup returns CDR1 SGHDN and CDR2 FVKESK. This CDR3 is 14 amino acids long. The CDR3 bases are TGTGCCAGCAGCCCACTCTGGAGCGCAGCAACGCAGTATTTT. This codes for CASSPLWSAATQYF.

The CDR3 region has the DNA TGTGCCAGCAGAACACGGACAGGGGGCGTATATGGCTACACCTTC. This encodes CASRTRTGGVYGYTF. This chain uses TRBV13 with TRBJ1-2, with 11 bases fitting TRBD1. The CDR3 spans 15 residues. V lost 6 bases and J lost 5; bases outside the gene matches: 8. Germline CDR1 is PRHDT and CDR2 is FYEKMQ (reference sequence). The variable domain in full, with the rest retrieved from reference TRBV13 and TRBJ1-2, is AAGVIQSPRHLIKEKRETATLKCYPIPRHDTVYWYQQGPGQDPQFLISFYEKMQSDKGSIPDRFSAQQFSDYHSELNMSSLELGDSALYFCASRTRTGGVYGYTFGSGTRLTVV.

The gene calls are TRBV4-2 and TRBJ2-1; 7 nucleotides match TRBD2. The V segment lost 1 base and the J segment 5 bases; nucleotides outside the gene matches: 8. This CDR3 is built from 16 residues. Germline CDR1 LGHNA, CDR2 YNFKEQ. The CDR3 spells CASSQVFPGLDNEQFF. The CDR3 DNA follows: TGTGCCAGCAGCCAAGTGTTTCCCGGACTAGACAATGAGCAGTTCTTC.

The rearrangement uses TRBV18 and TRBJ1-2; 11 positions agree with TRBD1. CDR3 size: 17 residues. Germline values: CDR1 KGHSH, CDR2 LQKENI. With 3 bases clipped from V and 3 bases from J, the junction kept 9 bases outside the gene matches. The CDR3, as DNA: TGTGCCAGCTCACCGACCGGGACAGGGGGAAGGGACTATGGCTACACCTTC. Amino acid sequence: CASSPTGTGGRDYGYTF.

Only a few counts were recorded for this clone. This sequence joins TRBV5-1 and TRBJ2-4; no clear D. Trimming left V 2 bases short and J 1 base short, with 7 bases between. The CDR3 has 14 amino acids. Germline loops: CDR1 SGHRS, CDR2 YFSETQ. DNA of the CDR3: TGCGCCAGCAGCTTCCGGTTCGCCAAAAACATTCAGTACTTC. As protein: CASSFRFAKNIQYF.

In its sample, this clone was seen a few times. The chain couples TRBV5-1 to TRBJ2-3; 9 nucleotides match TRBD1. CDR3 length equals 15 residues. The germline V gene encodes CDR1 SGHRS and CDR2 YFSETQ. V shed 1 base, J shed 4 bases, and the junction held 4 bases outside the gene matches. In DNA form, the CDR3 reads TGCGCCAGCAGCTTGAGTACAGGGGGCGCAGATACGCAGTATTTT. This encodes CASSLSTGGADTQYF. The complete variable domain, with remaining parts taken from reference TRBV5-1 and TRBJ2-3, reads KAGVTQTPRYLIKTRGQQVTLSCSPISGHRSVSWYQQTPGQGLQFLFEYFSETQRNKGNFPGRFSGRQFSNSRSEMNVSTLELGDSALYLCASSLSTGGADTQYFGPGTRLTVL.

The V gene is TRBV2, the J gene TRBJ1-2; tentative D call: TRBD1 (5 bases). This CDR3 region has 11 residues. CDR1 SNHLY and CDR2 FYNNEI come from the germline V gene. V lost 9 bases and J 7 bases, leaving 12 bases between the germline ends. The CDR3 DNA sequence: TGTGCCAGGGGTGTAAGGGGTGGCTACACCTTC. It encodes CARGVRGGYTF.

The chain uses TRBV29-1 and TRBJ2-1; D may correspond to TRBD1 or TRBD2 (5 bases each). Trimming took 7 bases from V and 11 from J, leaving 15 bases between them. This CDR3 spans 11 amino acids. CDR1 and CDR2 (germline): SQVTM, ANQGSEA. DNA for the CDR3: TGCAGCGGGGAAGGGTGGGACCAGCAGTTCTTC. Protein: CSGEGWDQQFF.

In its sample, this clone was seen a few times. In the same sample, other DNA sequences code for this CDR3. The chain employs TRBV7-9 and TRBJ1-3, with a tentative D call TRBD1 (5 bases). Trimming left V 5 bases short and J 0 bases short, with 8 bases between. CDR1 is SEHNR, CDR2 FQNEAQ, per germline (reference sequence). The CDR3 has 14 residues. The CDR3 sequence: CASSLTGSGNTIYF. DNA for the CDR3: TGTGCCAGCAGCCTAACAGGCTCTGGAAACACCATATATTTT.

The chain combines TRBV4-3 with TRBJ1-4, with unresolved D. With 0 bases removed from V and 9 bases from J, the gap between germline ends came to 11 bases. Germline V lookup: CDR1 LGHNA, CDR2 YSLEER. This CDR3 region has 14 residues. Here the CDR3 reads CASSQEEGWKKLFF. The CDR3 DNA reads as TGCGCCAGCAGCCAAGAAGAAGGGTGGAAAAAACTGTTTTTT.

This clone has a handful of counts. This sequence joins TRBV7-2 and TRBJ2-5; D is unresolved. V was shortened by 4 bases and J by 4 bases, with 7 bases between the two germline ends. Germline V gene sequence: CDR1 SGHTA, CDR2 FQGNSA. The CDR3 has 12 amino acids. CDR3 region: CASSSQLETQYF. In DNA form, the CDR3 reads TGTGCCAGCAGCTCCCAGTTAGAGACCCAGTACTTC.

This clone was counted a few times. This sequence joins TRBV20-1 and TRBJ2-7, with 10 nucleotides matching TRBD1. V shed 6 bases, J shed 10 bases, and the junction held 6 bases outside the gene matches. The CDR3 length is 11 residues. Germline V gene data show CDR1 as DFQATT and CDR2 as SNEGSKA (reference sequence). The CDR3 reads CSAPDRGRQYV. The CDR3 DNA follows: TGCAGTGCACCCGACAGGGGGCGACAGTACGTC.

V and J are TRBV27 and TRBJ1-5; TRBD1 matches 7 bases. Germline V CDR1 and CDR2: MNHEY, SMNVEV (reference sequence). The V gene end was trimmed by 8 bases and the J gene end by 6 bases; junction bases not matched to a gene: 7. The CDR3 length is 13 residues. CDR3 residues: CASATGDSQPQHF. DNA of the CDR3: TGTGCCAGCGCAACAGGGGATTCTCAGCCCCAGCATTTT.

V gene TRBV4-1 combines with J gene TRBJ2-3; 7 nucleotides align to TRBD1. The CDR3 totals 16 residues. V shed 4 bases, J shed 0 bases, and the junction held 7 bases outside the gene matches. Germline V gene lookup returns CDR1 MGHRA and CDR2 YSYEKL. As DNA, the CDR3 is TGCGCCAGCAGCCTGGGACAGATGATAAGCACAGATACGCAGTATTTT. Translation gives CASSLGQMISTDTQYF.

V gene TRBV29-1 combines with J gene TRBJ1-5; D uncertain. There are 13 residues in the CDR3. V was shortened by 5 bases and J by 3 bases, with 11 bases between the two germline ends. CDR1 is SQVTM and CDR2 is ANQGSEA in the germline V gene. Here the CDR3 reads CSVSWGINQPQHF. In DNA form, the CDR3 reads TGCAGCGTTTCTTGGGGAATCAATCAGCCCCAGCATTTT.

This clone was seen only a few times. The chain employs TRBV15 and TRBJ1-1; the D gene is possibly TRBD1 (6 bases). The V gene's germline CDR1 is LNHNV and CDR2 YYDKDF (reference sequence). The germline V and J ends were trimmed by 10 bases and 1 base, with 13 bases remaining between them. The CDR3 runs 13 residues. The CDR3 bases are TGTGCCAGCACAAACAGGGCGAACACTGAAGCTTTCTTT. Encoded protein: CASTNRANTEAFF.

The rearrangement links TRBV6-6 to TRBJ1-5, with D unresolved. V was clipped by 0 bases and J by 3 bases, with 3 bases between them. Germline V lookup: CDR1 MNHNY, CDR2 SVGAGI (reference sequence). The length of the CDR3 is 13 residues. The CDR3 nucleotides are TGTGCCAGCAGTTACTCGAACAATCAGCCCCAGCATTTT. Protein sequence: CASSYSNNQPQHF.

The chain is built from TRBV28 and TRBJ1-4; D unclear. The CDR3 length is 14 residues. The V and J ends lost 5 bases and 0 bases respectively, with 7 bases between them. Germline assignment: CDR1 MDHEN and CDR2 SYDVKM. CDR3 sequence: CASSRPATNEKLFF. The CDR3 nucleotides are TGTGCCAGCAGTCGGCCGGCAACTAATGAAAAACTGTTTTTT. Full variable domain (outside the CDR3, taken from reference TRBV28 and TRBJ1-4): DVKVTQSSRYLVKRTGEKVFLECVQDMDHENMFWYRQDPGLGLRLIYFSYDVKMKEKGDIPEGYSVSREKKERFSLILESASTNQTSMYLCASSRPATNEKLFFGSGTQLSVL.

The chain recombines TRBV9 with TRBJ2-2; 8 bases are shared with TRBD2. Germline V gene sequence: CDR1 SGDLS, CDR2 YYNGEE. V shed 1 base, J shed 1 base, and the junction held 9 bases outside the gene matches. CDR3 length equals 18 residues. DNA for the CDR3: TGTGCCAGCAGCGTATATCCAGCGGGGGTCGTGAACACCGGGGAGCTGTTTTTT. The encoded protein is CASSVYPAGVVNTGELFF.

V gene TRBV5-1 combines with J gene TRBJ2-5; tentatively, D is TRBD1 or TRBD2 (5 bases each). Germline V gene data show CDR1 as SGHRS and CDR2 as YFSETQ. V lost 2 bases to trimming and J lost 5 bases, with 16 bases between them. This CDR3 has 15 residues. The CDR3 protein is CASSLSTGASETQYF. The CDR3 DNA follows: TGCGCCAGCAGCTTATCCACCGGGGCCAGTGAGACCCAGTACTTC.